The rows below give T cell receptor beta chains drawn from one sample of a study of T cells expressing NK-cell markers. TCRdb reanalyzed the 5' RACE reads, giving one entry per CDR3 protein sequence and no DNA. Here the sample table reports around 280,000 distinct CDR3 sequences. Sequences were obtained from blood T cells: a sorted CD56 or NKG2C T cell subset, CD4+ or CD8+ T cells, or bulk PBMC T cells (not recorded which). The receptor set was obtained from a man between 18 and 29 years old in good health. Each CDR3 is given with its conserved first and last residue. Fields, in order: J gene, V gene, CDR3 protein.

j_gene: TRBJ2-1; v_gene: TRBV12-3/TRBV12-4; CDR3aa: CASNLDFYNEQFF
j_gene: TRBJ1-2; v_gene: TRBV14; CDR3aa: CASSQGLGYGYTF
j_gene: TRBJ1-4; v_gene: TRBV12-3/TRBV12-4; CDR3aa: CASRGQKISTATNEKLFF
j_gene: TRBJ2-1; v_gene: TRBV5-4; CDR3aa: CASSLVSGRKNEQFF
j_gene: TRBJ2-1; v_gene: TRBV20-1; CDR3aa: CSARVPSGIGNNEQFF
j_gene: TRBJ2-5; v_gene: TRBV29-1; CDR3aa: CSALAGIPKETQYF
j_gene: TRBJ2-1; v_gene: TRBV20-1; CDR3aa: CSAAGQGAREQFF
j_gene: TRBJ2-7; v_gene: TRBV12-3/TRBV12-4; CDR3aa: CASSLGGVTYEQYF
j_gene: TRBJ2-1; v_gene: TRBV12-3/TRBV12-4; CDR3aa: CASRRLAFEQFF
j_gene: TRBJ1-5; v_gene: TRBV28; CDR3aa: CASSSRFSNQPQHF
j_gene: TRBJ1-1; v_gene: TRBV27; CDR3aa: CASSLRLRSEAFF
j_gene: TRBJ2-5; v_gene: TRBV5-5; CDR3aa: CASAVSLASGSKTQYF
j_gene: TRBJ2-1; v_gene: TRBV24-1; CDR3aa: CATSDAGSGDEQFF
j_gene: TRBJ2-7; v_gene: TRBV7-6; CDR3aa: CASSLVSGQGNSEQYF
j_gene: TRBJ2-1; v_gene: TRBV20-1; CDR3aa: CSARDWATSGSHEQFF
j_gene: TRBJ2-1; v_gene: TRBV19; CDR3aa: CASSPQLATGPNEQFF
j_gene: TRBJ1-1; v_gene: TRBV20-1; CDR3aa: CSARDYPEAFF
j_gene: TRBJ2-7; v_gene: TRBV20-1; CDR3aa: CSAIWTSGSVHEQYF
j_gene: TRBJ2-3; v_gene: TRBV9; CDR3aa: CASSVVAGVDTQYF
j_gene: TRBJ2-7; v_gene: TRBV30; CDR3aa: CASRDRPTGEQYF
j_gene: TRBJ2-3; v_gene: TRBV7-2; CDR3aa: CASSLGPGAKDTQYF
j_gene: TRBJ2-3; v_gene: TRBV15; CDR3aa: CATSISSRGTGDTQYF
j_gene: TRBJ2-7; v_gene: TRBV7-2; CDR3aa: CASSLVLAGAYEQYF
j_gene: TRBJ2-5; v_gene: TRBV7-2; CDR3aa: CASSIQVSQETQYF
j_gene: TRBJ2-3; v_gene: TRBV30; CDR3aa: CAWETGAPDTQYF
j_gene: TRBJ2-5; v_gene: TRBV29-1; CDR3aa: CSAQTSAQETQYF
j_gene: TRBJ1-2; v_gene: TRBV4-1; CDR3aa: CASSQYQGALGYTF
j_gene: TRBJ1-5; v_gene: TRBV20-1; CDR3aa: CSGKLAGQGGQPQHF
j_gene: TRBJ1-2; v_gene: TRBV6-5; CDR3aa: CASSYLTGFNYGYTF
j_gene: TRBJ2-3; v_gene: TRBV7-2; CDR3aa: CASTLGLAADTQYF
j_gene: TRBJ2-7; v_gene: TRBV6-5; CDR3aa: CASSYPGQGREQYF
j_gene: TRBJ2-7; v_gene: TRBV5-4; CDR3aa: CASSRQGGSYEQYF